One and the same sample provided the 11 T cell receptor beta chains below, sequenced in a study of blood T cell repertoires in COVID-19. Some clones are missing from TCRdb's copy, which holds only in-frame ones; the method was immunoSEQ multiplex PCR. The sample contains around 230,000 clones, around 83% of which appear only once. Material for sequencing was peripheral blood. These receptors were taken from an elderly woman with acute or convalescent COVID-19.

J is TRBJ2-5 and V is TRBV5-1; TRBD2 agrees at 7 bases. Losses at the gene ends were 3 bases for V and 5 bases for J; bases not matched to a gene: 13. Per germline, CDR1 SGHRS and CDR2 YFSETQ. This CDR3 is built from 16 residues. The chain's CDR3 is CASSSGPWTRVETQYF. The CDR3 DNA reads TGCGCCAGCAGCTCCGGACCATGGACTAGAGTCGAGACCCAGTACTTC.

The rearrangement links TRBV7-3 to TRBJ2-5; a possible D gene is TRBD2 (6 bases). With 5 bases removed from V and 0 bases from J, the gap between germline ends came to 13 bases. The CDR3 loop spans 15 amino acids. Germline V CDR1 and CDR2: SGHTA, FQGTGA. The CDR3 region has the DNA TGTGCCAGCAGCCTCTCCCGGGGGTACCAAGAGACCCAGTACTTC. Its translation is CASSLSRGYQETQYF. Filled out from reference TRBV7-3 and TRBJ2-5, the complete variable domain reads GAGVSQTPSNKVTEKGKYVELRCDPISGHTALYWYRQSLGQGPEFLIYFQGTGAADDSGLPNDRFFAVRPEGSVSTLKIQRTERGDSAVYLCASSLSRGYQETQYFGPGTRLLVL.

The table lists this clone with a few counts. This sequence joins TRBV6-5 and TRBJ1-1; 8 nucleotides agree with TRBD1. V lost 4 bases, J lost 0 bases, and 4 bases stayed unmatched. The CDR3 loop spans 15 amino acids. CDR1 is MNHEY, CDR2 SVGAGI, per germline. CDR3 nucleotides: TGTGCCAGCAGTTCCAGGGGGCCGATGAACACTGAAGCTTTCTTT. Translated: CASSSRGPMNTEAFF.

V gene TRBV18 combines with J gene TRBJ1-2; D not resolved. Trimming shortened V by 3 bases and J by 7 bases, and 12 bases separated the two germline ends. Looked up from germline, CDR1 is KGHSH and CDR2 is LQKENI. The CDR3 loop spans 13 amino acids. CDR3 amino acids: CASSPVNPGGYTF. The CDR3 region has the DNA TGTGCCAGCTCACCCGTAAACCCAGGTGGCTACACCTTC.

The V gene is TRBV25-1, the J gene TRBJ1-1; D remains ambiguous. CDR1 and CDR2 (germline): MGHDK, SYGVNS. CDR3 size: 13 residues. Trimming pared 7 bases from V and 0 bases from J, leaving 9 bases between. The CDR3 loop is CASMEQLNTEAFF. CDR3 sequence (DNA): TGTGCCAGCATGGAGCAATTGAACACTGAAGCTTTCTTT.

The chain joins TRBV10-1 to TRBJ2-7; D may be TRBD1 (6 bases). CDR3 size: 14 residues. The V end lost 2 bases, the J end lost 2 bases, and 10 bases lay between the germline ends. CDR1 WNHNN and CDR2 SYGVQD come from the germline V gene (reference sequence). The CDR3 is CASSEGGQPYEQYF. CDR3 bases: TGCGCCAGCAGTGAGGGGGGACAACCCTACGAGCAGTACTTC.

V usage is TRBV2 and J usage is TRBJ1-1; no clear D gene. The CDR3 length is 14 residues. Germline CDR1 reads SNHLY; CDR2 reads FYNNEI. Trimming removed 6 bases at V and 1 base at J, with 12 bases between. The CDR3 DNA reads TGTGCCAGCAGCCTAGATTTTAGGAACACTGAAGCTTTCTTT. This codes for CASSLDFRNTEAFF. Based on the CDR3 plus reference TRBV2 and TRBJ1-1, the full variable domain is EPEVTQTPSHQVTQMGQEVILRCVPISNHLYFYWYRQILGQKVEFLVSFYNNEISEKSEIFDDQFSVERPDGSNFTLKIRSTKLEDSAMYFCASSLDFRNTEAFFGQGTRLTVV.

This sequence joins TRBV19 and TRBJ1-5; TRBD1 agrees at 9 bases. After removal of 4 bases from V and 0 bases from J, the junction contained 16 bases not matched to a gene. The CDR3 consists of 20 residues. CDR1 LNHDA and CDR2 SQIVND come from the germline V gene (reference sequence). As DNA, the CDR3 is TGTGCCAGTAGTAAATCTTCAGACAGGGGGGGTGTATATAGCAATCAGCCCCAGCATTTT. Its protein is CASSKSSDRGGVYSNQPQHF.

The J gene is TRBJ2-7, the V gene TRBV2, with 7 nucleotides matching TRBD1. CDR1 and CDR2 (germline): SNHLY, FYNNEI. V was pared by 2 bases and J by 2 bases, with 3 bases of the junction left unmatched. The CDR3 covers 14 residues. The CDR3 DNA sequence: TGTGCCAGCAGTGAATTGGACAGGACCTACGAGCAGTACTTC. Translation gives CASSELDRTYEQYF.

The rearrangement joins TRBV18 to TRBJ1-5; 8 nucleotides agree with TRBD1. The CDR3 has 15 residues. The ends lost 2 bases at V and 6 bases at J; junction bases unmatched: 6. Germline V CDR1 and CDR2: KGHSH, LQKENI. In nucleotides, the CDR3 is TGTGCCAGCTCACCATCCCAGGGGGCTAGTCAGCCCCAGCATTTT. It is translated as CASSPSQGASQPQHF.

The V call is TRBV7-9, the J call TRBJ2-1; TRBD1 agrees at 8 bases. This CDR3 spans 13 amino acids. Germline CDR1 reads SEHNR; CDR2 reads FQNEAQ (reference sequence). CDR3 region: CAVTGASYNEQFF. CDR3 DNA: TGTGCGGTGACAGGGGCGTCCTACAATGAGCAGTTCTTC.